This T cell receptor beta chain comes out of a study of blood T cell repertoires in COVID-19 (dated by TCRdb to 2018 to 2021). A note on the overall study: The collaborator samples originated in the United States, Italy and Spain and spanned the acute and convalescent phases of COVID-19. Deeply sampled blood TCRbeta repertoires from subjects exposed to, actively infected with, or recovered from COVID-19 were included in the dataset. Nearly every sample came with metadata listing a de-identified subject ID, COVID-19 status, age in years and sex. The repertoires were released in a freely available public database meant as a resource for research on the immune response to SARS-CoV-2. Where available, HLA class I and class II types were taken from metadata supplied by the sample provider and were not determined by assay-based typing. Samples were obtained from the ongoing ImmuneRACE study (first 160 participants) and from 1,000 to 1,500 subjects provided by 6 global collaborators. The material from the prospective study consisted of cDNA or gDNA derived from T cells, B-cell-depleted T cells, or PBMCs. The paper's findings and limits, for the study overall: Clinical and demographic metadata were provided uncurated, with the amount varying by source and participant.

With regard to this clone: Its antigen remains unidentified. There are no base qualities to consult, and no much larger clone falls within one base.

The CDR3 goes from the cysteine to the phenylalanine over 15 residues. CDR3 DNA is the only sequence kept; it has 45 bases, read in frame from the first base. The CDR1 and CDR2 encoded by the germline V gene are SNHLY and FYNNEI. At the junction V is shortened by 6 bases and J by 8 bases; bases outside the gene matches: 11. TCRbeta CDR3 regions were amplified from genomic DNA by means of the immunoSEQ Assay, a bias-controlled multiplex PCR. Concerning the study's data processing: Nucleated cell counts per sample were estimated from amplification of reference gene primers within the assay. To quantify the absolute abundance of each unique TCRbeta CDR3 rearrangement, sequence reads were collapsed and filtered. For each sample, productive Simpson clonality was calculated as the square root of Simpson's diversity index over productive rearrangements. TCRdb carries this immuneACCESS record with in-frame sequences only. Its versions omit some clonotypes, under half of them owing to an unresolved V gene in the studies checked, with the rest unexplained. V and J calls and clone size follow that table, whereas D and trimming were derived from the DNA. The sample profile shows about 220,000 clones; roughly 84% of them were found once. About 3.9% of the sample rests with the top ten.

Collaborating institutions collected whole blood in K2EDTA tubes following their own protocols. Collaborator samples were shipped for TCRbeta analysis as frozen whole blood, isolated PBMCs, or DNA extracted from either sample type. The source is a woman older than 75 with acute or convalescent COVID-19. The material sequenced was peripheral blood. The sequence joins TRBV2 to TRBJ2-1; 9 bases in the junction line up with TRBD2. The sequence in DNA is TGTGCCAGCAGACCGCGGGGGGGCCATTTCGATGAGCAGTTCTTC. Its protein reads: CASRPRGGHFDEQFF.